This TCR beta chain was documented in a study of CD8 T cells in Susac syndrome. Study information: Among sequenced Susac syndrome patients, roughly six had active disease and about 8 were in remission.

The RNA, 0.5 to 1 ug, was put through reverse transcription using random hexamers. A multiplex approach, immunoSEQ multiplex PCR, amplified TCR beta CDR3 across 54 Vbeta and 13 Jbeta. Via MiXCR, TCRdb re-called the immunoSEQ multiplex PCR reads, giving one row per CDR3 protein. Among around 190,000 distinct CDR3 sequences, 94% were seen once, and the ten largest hold 0.1% to 0.12%. Worth noting for this clonotype: Its matching antigen is unknown.

CD8+ and CD4+ T cells were negatively isolated; TEMRA cells were FACS-enriched. Per germline, CDR1 MNHEY and CDR2 SVGEGT. The CDR3 loop spans 16 amino acids. Losses at the gene ends were 6 bases for V and 3 bases for J; bases not matched to a gene: 7. Overall study results and limits: Clonal expansion was missing from Susac syndrome CD4+ T cell repertoires.

The sample consisted of CD4+ T cells from PBMCs. V gene TRBV6-2 or TRBV6-3 combines with J gene TRBJ2-2; 10 bases line up with TRBD2. The receptor's source is a human donor with Susac syndrome. CDR3 in DNA: TGTGCCAGCAGACCTCTAGCGGGGGACTACACCGGGGAGCTGTTTTTT. Its protein product is CASRPLAGDYTGELFF.